The 3 T cell receptor beta chains reported below all come from one sample, sequenced in a study of T cell repertoires in cytomegalovirus infection. TCRdb called the reads again in MiXCR, with one record for every CDR3 protein. The sample contains roughly 180,000 distinct CDR3 sequences, approximately 30% of which appear only once. What was sequenced was PBMCs. The receptors here all came from a human donor in good health (CMV status not recorded). Some clones in this sample may be carry-over from other donors' samples.

The rearrangement links TRBV9 to TRBJ1-1; 7 positions match TRBD1. This CDR3 spans 13 amino acids. Trimming removed 4 bases from V and 5 bases from J; junction bases left unmatched: 5. Germline loops: CDR1 SGDLS, CDR2 YYNGEE. The CDR3 DNA follows: TGTGCCAGCAGCCAGGGGGTCGGGACTGAAGCTTTCTTT. Its protein product is CASSQGVGTEAFF.

This clonotype appeared a few times. This chain links TRBV19 with TRBJ2-2, with D perhaps matching TRBD1 (5 bases). Per the germline V gene, CDR1 is LNHDA and CDR2 is SQIVND (reference sequence). This CDR3 region has 12 residues. The V and J ends lost 7 bases and 6 bases respectively, with 9 bases between them. The CDR3 protein is CASTPRAGELFF. The CDR3 DNA sequence: TGTGCCAGTACCCCCAGGGCCGGGGAGCTGTTTTTT.

A few counts support this clonotype. This rearrangement joins TRBV7-8 to TRBJ1-2; weak D call: TRBD1 (5 bases). V dropped 1 base and J dropped 5 bases, with 11 bases sitting between them. Germline V lookup: CDR1 SGHVS, CDR2 FQNEAQ. This CDR3 has 14 residues. CDR3 amino acids: CASSLEAREYGYTF. The CDR3 coding sequence is TGTGCCAGCAGCTTAGAGGCCAGGGAGTATGGCTACACCTTC.